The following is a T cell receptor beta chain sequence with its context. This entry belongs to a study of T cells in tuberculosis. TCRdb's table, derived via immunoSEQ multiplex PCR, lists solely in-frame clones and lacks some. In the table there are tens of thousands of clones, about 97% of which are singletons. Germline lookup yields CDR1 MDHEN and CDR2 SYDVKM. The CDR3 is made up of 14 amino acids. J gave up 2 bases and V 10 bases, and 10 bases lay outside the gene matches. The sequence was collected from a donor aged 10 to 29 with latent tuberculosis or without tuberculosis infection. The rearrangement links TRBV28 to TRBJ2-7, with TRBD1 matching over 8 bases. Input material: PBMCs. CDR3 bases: TGTGCCACAGGCACATCGACAGGGGCCTACGAGCAGTACTTC. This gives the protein CATGTSTGAYEQYF.